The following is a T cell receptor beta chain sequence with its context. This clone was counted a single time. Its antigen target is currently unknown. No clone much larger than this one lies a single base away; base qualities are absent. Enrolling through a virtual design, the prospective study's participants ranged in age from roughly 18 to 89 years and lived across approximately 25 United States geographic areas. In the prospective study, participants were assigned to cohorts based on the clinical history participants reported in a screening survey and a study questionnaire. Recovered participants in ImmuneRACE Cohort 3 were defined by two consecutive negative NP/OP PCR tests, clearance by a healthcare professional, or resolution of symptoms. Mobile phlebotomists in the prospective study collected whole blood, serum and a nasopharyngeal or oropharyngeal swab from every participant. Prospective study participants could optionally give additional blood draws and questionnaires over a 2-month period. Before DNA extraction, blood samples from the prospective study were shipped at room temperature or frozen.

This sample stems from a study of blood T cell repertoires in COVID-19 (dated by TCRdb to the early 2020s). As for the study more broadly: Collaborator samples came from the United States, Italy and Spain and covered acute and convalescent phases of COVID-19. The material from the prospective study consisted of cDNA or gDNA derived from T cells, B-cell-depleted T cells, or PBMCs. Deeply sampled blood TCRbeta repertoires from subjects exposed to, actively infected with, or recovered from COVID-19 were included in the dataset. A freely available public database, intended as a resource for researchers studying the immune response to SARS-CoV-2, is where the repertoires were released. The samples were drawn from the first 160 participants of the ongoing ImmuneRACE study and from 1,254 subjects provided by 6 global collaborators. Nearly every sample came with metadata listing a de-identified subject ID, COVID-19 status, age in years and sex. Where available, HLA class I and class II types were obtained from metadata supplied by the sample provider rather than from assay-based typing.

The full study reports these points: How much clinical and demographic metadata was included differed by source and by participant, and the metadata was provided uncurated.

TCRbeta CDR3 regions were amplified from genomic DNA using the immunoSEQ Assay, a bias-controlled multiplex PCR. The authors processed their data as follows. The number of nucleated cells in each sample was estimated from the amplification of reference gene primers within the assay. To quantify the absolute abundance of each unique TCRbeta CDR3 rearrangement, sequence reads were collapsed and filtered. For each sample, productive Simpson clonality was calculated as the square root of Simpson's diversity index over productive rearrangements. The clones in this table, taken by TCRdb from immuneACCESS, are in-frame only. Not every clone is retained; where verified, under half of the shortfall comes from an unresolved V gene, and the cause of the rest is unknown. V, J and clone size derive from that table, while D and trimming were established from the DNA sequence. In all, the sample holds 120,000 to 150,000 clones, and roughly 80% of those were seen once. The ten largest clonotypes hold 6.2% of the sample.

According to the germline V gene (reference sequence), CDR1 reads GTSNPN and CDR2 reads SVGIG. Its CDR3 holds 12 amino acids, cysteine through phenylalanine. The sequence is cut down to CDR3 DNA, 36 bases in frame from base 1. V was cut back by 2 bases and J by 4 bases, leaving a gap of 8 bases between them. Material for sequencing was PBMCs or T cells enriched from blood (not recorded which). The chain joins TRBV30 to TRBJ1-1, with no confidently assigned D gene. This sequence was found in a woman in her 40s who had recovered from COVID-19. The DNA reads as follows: TGTGCCTGGAGTCGGGGAGGCACTGAAGCTTTCTTT. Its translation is CAWSRGGTEAFF.